The rows below give T cell receptor beta chains drawn from one sample of a study of blood T cell repertoires in COVID-19. Profiled with immunoSEQ multiplex PCR; TCRdb holds only in-frame clones, not every one. The sample lists approximately 140,000 clones, more than 75% occurring once. The sequenced sample consisted of PBMCs or T cells enriched from blood (not recorded which). The receptors here all came from a woman in her thirties with acute COVID-19. Each CDR3 is given with its conserved first and last residue. The D gene is left open where the match is weak. Not every row has a clone size; where given, it reads once, few, many or a size class.

cdr3_nt,cdr3_aa,clone_size,j_call,d_call,v_call
TGTGCCAGCAGCTCGCTGGGACTAGGGGCGTTCTTC,CASSSLGLGAFF,-,TRBJ2-1,TRBD2,TRBV5-6
TGTGCCAGCAAAAGAGATTTGAACACTGAAGCTTTCTTT,CASKRDLNTEAFF,once,TRBJ1-1,-,TRBV28
TGTGCCAGCAGGGCACCGCTGGGTGGCGGGAACTATGGCTACACCTTC,CASRAPLGGGNYGYTF,-,TRBJ1-2,-,TRBV28
TGTGCCAGCAGTGCGTCAAACCTTAGCAATCAGCCCCAGCATTTT,CASSASNLSNQPQHF,once,TRBJ1-5,-,TRBV27
TGTGCCAGCAGCTTGGACGGGGTAGCGGGAGGCCGGTACTTC,CASSLDGVAGGRYF,-,TRBJ2-5,TRBD2,TRBV7-2
TGCGCCAGCAGCACGGGACAGGCAACTCCTAGCACAGATACGCAGTATTTT,CASSTGQATPSTDTQYF,-,TRBJ2-3,TRBD1,TRBV5-1
TGTGCCAGCAGTCTTAATACAGGGCTGGCTGGCTACACCTTC,CASSLNTGLAGYTF,-,TRBJ1-2,-,TRBV28
TGTGCCAGCAGCTTAGATCCCCAGGGGGTTAGATATGGCTACACCTTC,CASSLDPQGVRYGYTF,-,TRBJ1-2,TRBD1,TRBV11-2
TGTGCCAGCAGTTTAGGCACAGGGTGGAACACTGAAGCTTTCTTT,CASSLGTGWNTEAFF,-,TRBJ1-1,-,TRBV28
TGTGCCAGCAGCCAAGAGCCGACAGGGGGCTACGAGCAGTACTTC,CASSQEPTGGYEQYF,few,TRBJ2-7,TRBD1,TRBV4-2
TGTGCCAGCTCTTGGGGGCTACAGGACACAGATACGCAGTATTTT,CASSWGLQDTDTQYF,-,TRBJ2-3,-,TRBV6-5
TGTGCCAGAAGCTGTGTCCGGGACAGGAGCAATCAGCCCCAGCATTTT,CARSCVRDRSNQPQHF,-,TRBJ1-5,TRBD1,TRBV5-3
TGTGCCAGCAGCTTTGGGGTAGCGGGAGGGAAATTCTACAATGAGCAGTTCTTC,CASSFGVAGGKFYNEQFF,-,TRBJ2-1,TRBD2,TRBV7-8
TGTGCCAGCAGCCCTTGGGGGCCCAGCACAGATACGCAGTATTTT,CASSPWGPSTDTQYF,-,TRBJ2-3,-,TRBV13
TGTGCCAGCAGCCTCGGACAGGGGATCGACAATGAGCAGTTCTTC,CASSLGQGIDNEQFF,-,TRBJ2-1,TRBD1,TRBV28
TGCGCCAGCAGCCCGGGACTCTACTTCGACGAGCAGTACTTC,CASSPGLYFDEQYF,-,TRBJ2-7,-,TRBV5-1
TGCGCCAGCAGCGGACAGGGTTTGGGCAATCAGCCCCAGCATTTT,CASSGQGLGNQPQHF,-,TRBJ1-5,TRBD1,TRBV5-1
TGTGCCAGCAGCACTGACAGGGGGCCTGAAGCTTTCTTT,CASSTDRGPEAFF,-,TRBJ1-1,TRBD1,TRBV5-5
TGTGCCAGCAGCTTACAGGGGGCGGGCTACACCTTC,CASSLQGAGYTF,-,TRBJ1-2,TRBD1,TRBV7-2
TGTGCCAGCAGCCAAGTGCTAGCGGGGGACAATGAGCAGTTCTTC,CASSQVLAGDNEQFF,-,TRBJ2-1,TRBD2,TRBV4-2
TGTGCCAGCAGCCCCTATAACAGGAGTAGGGAGACCCAGTACTTC,CASSPYNRSRETQYF,many,TRBJ2-5,-,TRBV7-2
TGTGCCAGCAGCTTTCGGACTAGCGGGACCGACGAGCAGTACTTC,CASSFRTSGTDEQYF,-,TRBJ2-7,TRBD2,TRBV3-1/TRBV3-2
TGTGCCAGCAGTTGGACTGGGAGCTCCTACGAGCAGTACTTC,CASSWTGSSYEQYF,-,TRBJ2-7,-,TRBV27
TGCGCCAGCAGCCAAACCCCAGGGGGCAAGAGTTACGAGCAGTACTTC,CASSQTPGGKSYEQYF,-,TRBJ2-7,TRBD1,TRBV4-3
TGTGCCAGCAGCTACCTAGGTCCAGCTAGCGGGAGCACAGATACGCAGTATTTT,CASSYLGPASGSTDTQYF,-,TRBJ2-3,TRBD2,TRBV11-3
TGTGCCAGCAGCGGAATACAGGGCGGCGAAGCTTTCTTT,CASSGIQGGEAFF,-,TRBJ1-1,-,TRBV11-3
TGTGCCAGCAGTGACTCAGCGGGGAACACTGAAGCTTTCTTT,CASSDSAGNTEAFF,-,TRBJ1-1,-,TRBV6-4
TGTGCCAGCAGCTTCTGGGGGGATCAGCCCCAGCATTTT,CASSFWGDQPQHF,once,TRBJ1-5,-,TRBV7-2
TGTGCCAGCAGGAGGGACACCGACTACGAGCAGTACTTC,CASRRDTDYEQYF,-,TRBJ2-7,-,TRBV28
TGTGCCAGCAGCTTAGCTAGCGGGACCTACAATGAGCAGTTCTTC,CASSLASGTYNEQFF,-,TRBJ2-1,TRBD2,TRBV7-6
TGCGCCAGCAGCCAAGATCACGGGAACTATGGCTACACCTTC,CASSQDHGNYGYTF,-,TRBJ1-2,-,TRBV4-3